Shown below are 12 T cell receptor beta chains from a single sample sequenced in a study of high-grade serous ovarian cancer treatment subgroups. The tumor samples were collected prior to definitive surgery or chemotherapy. The method was immunoSEQ multiplex PCR; TCRdb's version includes in-frame clones alone and lacks a portion of them. The sample contains about 6,800 clones, 75% to 80% of which appear only once. Source material: tumor tissue. All receptors come from a human donor with high-grade serous ovarian cancer.

V gene TRBV5-4 combines with J gene TRBJ2-7; possibly TRBD1 for D (5 bases). The CDR3 covers 15 residues. V gave up 0 bases and J gave up 3 bases, with 13 bases separating them. CDR1 and CDR2 from the germline V gene are SGHNT and YYREEE (reference sequence). As DNA, the CDR3 is TGTGCCAGCAGCTTGGCGTCAGGGTCGGTCTACGAGCAGTACTTC. This translates into CASSLASGSVYEQYF.

This clone showed up just once. This chain connects TRBV4-1 to TRBJ1-1; tentative D call: TRBD1 (5 bases). V was clipped by 2 bases and J by 5 bases, with 15 bases between them. CDR3 length: 15 residues. From germline, CDR1 is MGHRA and CDR2 YSYEKL. The CDR3 sequence: CASSQPGGGGTEAFF. CDR3 nucleotides: TGCGCCAGCAGCCAACCGGGGGGGGGAGGAACTGAAGCTTTCTTT.

The V and J genes are TRBV10-1 and TRBJ1-2; D is ambiguous. Trimming pared 8 bases from V and 1 base from J, leaving 11 bases between. Germline-derived CDR1 and CDR2 are WNHNN and SYGVQD (reference sequence). CDR3 length: 13 residues. This chain's CDR3 is CASQPDNNYGYTF. The CDR3 coding sequence is TGCGCCAGCCAGCCAGATAATAACTATGGCTACACCTTC.

This clone was observed a single time. The chain's CDR3 is CASSYQHRDMLFF. Here the CDR3 DNA reads TGTGCCAGCAGTTACCAACACAGGGATATGCTGTTTTTT. This chain joins TRBV6-5 and TRBJ2-2, with D possibly being TRBD1 (6 bases). The CDR3 is 13 residues long. V was cut by 2 bases and J by 13 bases, with 14 bases left in between. Germline V gene data show CDR1 as MNHEY and CDR2 as SVGAGI.

J is TRBJ2-7 and V is TRBV5-1; 7 bases fit TRBD1. Germline V lookup: CDR1 SGHRS, CDR2 YFSETQ. The CDR3 totals 16 residues. The V gene end was trimmed by 6 bases and the J gene end by 6 bases; junction bases not matched to a gene: 18. The CDR3: CASNPTSPGQSGEQYF. The DNA of the CDR3 is TGCGCCAGCAACCCAACGAGCCCGGGACAGTCGGGCGAGCAGTACTTC.

The chain employs TRBV20-1 and TRBJ1-2; D possibly corresponds to TRBD1 (6 bases). Germline loops: CDR1 DFQATT, CDR2 SNEGSKA (reference sequence). This CDR3 region has 11 residues. The CDR3 DNA sequence: TGCAGCCCACTCGCAGGGGACGGCTACACCTTC. Protein: CSPLAGDGYTF.

The chain is built from TRBV14 and TRBJ1-3, with D maybe TRBD1 (6 bases). Trimming pared 3 bases from V and 2 bases from J, leaving 14 bases between. Germline V gene sequence: CDR1 SGHDN, CDR2 FVKESK. The CDR3 contains 16 residues. CDR3 sequence: CASSHATGLTGNTIYF. CDR3 nucleotide sequence: TGTGCCAGCAGCCATGCTACAGGGTTGACTGGAAACACCATATATTTT.

The V gene is TRBV7-2, the J gene TRBJ1-5; possible D gene TRBD1, 5 bases. V lost 0 bases and J 5 bases, leaving 20 bases between the germline ends. CDR3 size: 18 residues. CDR1 SGHTA and CDR2 FQGNSA come from the germline V gene. The CDR3 DNA reads TGTGCCAGCAGCTTAGCGGGCAGGGTCTCAAGCCGGGATCAGCCCCAGCATTTT. Protein sequence: CASSLAGRVSSRDQPQHF.

J is TRBJ2-5 and V is TRBV7-2; 10 bases line up with TRBD1. The CDR3 contains 16 residues. From germline, CDR1 is SGHTA and CDR2 FQGNSA. The ends lost 1 base at V and 3 bases at J; junction bases unmatched: 5. As DNA, the CDR3 is TGTGCCAGCAGCTTAGTAGGACAGGGGGTTGAAGAGACCCAGTACTTC. Amino acids: CASSLVGQGVEETQYF. The variable domain in full, completed from reference TRBV7-2 and TRBJ2-5, reads GAGVSQSPSNKVTEKGKDVELRCDPISGHTALYWYRQSLGQGLEFLIYFQGNSAPDKSGLPSDRFSAERTGGSVSTLTIQRTQQEDSAVYLCASSLVGQGVEETQYFGPGTRLLVL.

The CDR3 is CASSFSGSGTDTQYF. DNA of the CDR3: TGCGCCAGCAGCTTCTCCGGGAGCGGGACAGATACGCAGTATTTT. V and J are TRBV5-1 and TRBJ2-3, with D perhaps TRBD2 (6 bases). Germline-derived CDR1 and CDR2 are SGHRS and YFSETQ. V lost 2 bases, J lost 3 bases, and 13 bases lay in between. The CDR3 covers 15 residues.

V is TRBV2 and J is TRBJ1-2; no firm D call. Trimming shortened V by 4 bases and J by 7 bases, and 16 bases separated the two germline ends. The CDR3 is 14 residues long. The germline gives CDR1 SNHLY, CDR2 FYNNEI. The CDR3: CASSAERGWGGYTF. For the CDR3, the DNA is TGTGCCAGCAGTGCGGAAAGAGGATGGGGTGGCTACACCTTC.

The J gene is TRBJ1-1, the V gene TRBV6-6, with D perhaps TRBD1 (6 bases). Trimming removed 11 bases from V and 6 bases from J, with 19 bases in between. The germline CDR1 and CDR2 sequences are MNHNY and SVGAGI (reference sequence). This CDR3 is built from 13 residues. This chain's CDR3 is CASEGGVSAEAFF. In DNA, the CDR3 is TGTGCCTCCGAGGGGGGGGTGAGCGCTGAAGCTTTCTTT.